The source of this T cell receptor beta chain is a study of blood T cell repertoires in COVID-19. V was clipped by 0 bases and J by 0 bases, with 9 bases between them. Germline V gene sequence: CDR1 LNHNV, CDR2 YYDKDF (reference sequence). The CDR3 has 16 amino acids. Some clones are missing from TCRdb's copy, which holds only in-frame ones; the method was immunoSEQ multiplex PCR. The profile covers approximately 220,000 clones, with around 85% appearing a single time and 7.9% taken by the ten largest. The source is an elderly woman with acute or convalescent COVID-19. Sample: peripheral blood. The chain carries TRBV15 and TRBJ2-1; weak D call: TRBD2 (6 bases). Here the CDR3 DNA reads TGTGCCACCAGCAGAGAGCGGGGCAGCTCCTACAATGAGCAGTTCTTC. Protein sequence: CATSRERGSSYNEQFF.